The T cell receptor beta chain described here comes from a study of T cells after somatic rescue of genetic block. Sequenced by immunoSEQ multiplex PCR; TCRdb stores in-frame clones only, minus some. The top ten clones hold approximately 0.075% of a sample with roughly 55,000 clones, 90% to 97% of them seen once. The CDR3 has 13 amino acids. Germline values: CDR1 SGHRS, CDR2 YFSETQ. Trimming removed 0 bases at V and 5 bases at J, with 8 bases between. The chain couples TRBV5-1 to TRBJ1-1; D may be TRBD1 (6 bases). The sample consisted of peripheral blood mononuclear cells (PBMCs). The clonotype originates from a child under two years old. This chain's CDR3 is CASSLEGGTEAFF. The CDR3 bases are TGCGCCAGCAGCTTGGAGGGGGGGACTGAAGCTTTCTTT.